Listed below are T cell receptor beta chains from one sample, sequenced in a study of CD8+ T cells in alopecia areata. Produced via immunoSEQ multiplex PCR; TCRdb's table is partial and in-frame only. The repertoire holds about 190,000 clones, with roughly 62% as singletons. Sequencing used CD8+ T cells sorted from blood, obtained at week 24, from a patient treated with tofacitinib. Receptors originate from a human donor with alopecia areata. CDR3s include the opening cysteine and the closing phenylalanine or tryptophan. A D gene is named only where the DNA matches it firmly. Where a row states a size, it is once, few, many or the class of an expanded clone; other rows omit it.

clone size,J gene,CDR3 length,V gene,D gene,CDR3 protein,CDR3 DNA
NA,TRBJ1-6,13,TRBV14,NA,CASSQDFVSPVHF,TGTGCCAGCAGCCAAGATTTTGTGTCCCCGGTCCACTTT
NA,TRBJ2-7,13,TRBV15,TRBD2,CATSRARGVEQYF,TGTGCCACCAGCAGAGCCCGGGGGGTCGAGCAGTACTTC
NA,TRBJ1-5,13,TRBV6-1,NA,CASMMRYNQPQHF,TGTGCCAGCATGATGAGGTACAATCAGCCCCAGCATTTT
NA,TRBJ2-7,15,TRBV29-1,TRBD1,CSVEDPRTGIYEQYF,TGCAGCGTTGAAGACCCCCGGACAGGGATCTACGAGCAGTACTTC
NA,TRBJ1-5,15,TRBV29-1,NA,CSAWGKWSSNQPQHF,TGCAGCGCGTGGGGGAAATGGAGTAGCAATCAGCCCCAGCATTTT
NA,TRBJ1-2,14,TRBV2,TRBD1,CASSPGGGLHGYTF,TGTGCCAGCAGTCCAGGGGGAGGACTGCATGGCTACACCTTC
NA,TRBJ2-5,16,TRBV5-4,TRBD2,CASSLGLASSQETQYF,TGTGCCAGCAGCTTGGGACTAGCTTCTTCGCAAGAGACCCAGTACTTC
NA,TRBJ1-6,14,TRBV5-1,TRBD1,CASSRTGGNSPLHF,TGCGCCAGCAGCCGGACAGGGGGCAATTCACCCCTCCACTTT
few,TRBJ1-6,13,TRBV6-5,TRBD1,CASKGDRVSPLHF,TGTGCCAGCAAGGGGGACAGAGTTTCACCCCTCCACTTT
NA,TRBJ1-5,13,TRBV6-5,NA,CASSFSRNQPQHF,TGTGCCAGCAGTTTTTCGAGGAATCAGCCCCAGCATTTT
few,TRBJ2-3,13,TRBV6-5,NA,CASSLYSTDTQYF,TGTGCCAGCAGCTTGTACAGCACAGATACGCAGTATTTT
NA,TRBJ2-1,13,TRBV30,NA,CACTGYSYNEQFF,TGTGCCTGTACAGGTTACTCCTACAATGAGCAGTTCTTC
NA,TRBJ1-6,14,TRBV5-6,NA,CASSPREAGSPLHF,TGTGCCAGCAGCCCCCGGGAGGCGGGTTCACCCCTCCACTTT
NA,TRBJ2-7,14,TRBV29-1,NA,CSVEGDSESYEQYF,TGCAGCGTGGAGGGGGACAGTGAGTCCTACGAGCAGTACTTC
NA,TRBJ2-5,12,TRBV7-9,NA,CASSPDPLAQYF,TGTGCCAGCAGCCCAGACCCCTTGGCCCAGTACTTC
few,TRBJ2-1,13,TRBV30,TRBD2,CAGTSGGRNEQFF,TGTGCCGGGACTAGCGGGGGGAGGAATGAGCAGTTCTTC
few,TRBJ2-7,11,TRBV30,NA,CAWSGSYEQYF,TGTGCCTGGAGTGGATCCTACGAGCAGTACTTC
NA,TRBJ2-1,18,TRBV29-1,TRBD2,CSVPDLAGADSSYNEQFF,TGCAGCGTCCCGGACCTAGCGGGGGCCGATTCCTCCTACAATGAGCAGTTCTTC
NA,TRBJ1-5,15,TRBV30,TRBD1,CAWGEGTGSNQPQHF,TGTGCCTGGGGTGAGGGGACAGGGAGCAATCAGCCCCAGCATTTT
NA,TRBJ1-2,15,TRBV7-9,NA,CASSLIRPDPHGYTF,TGTGCCAGCAGCTTAATTCGTCCGGACCCTCATGGCTACACCTTC
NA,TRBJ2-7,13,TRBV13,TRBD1,CASSPQGSQEQYF,TGTGCCAGCAGCCCACAGGGGTCCCAAGAGCAGTACTTC
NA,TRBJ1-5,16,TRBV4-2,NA,CASSPGVSSPNQPQHF,TGTGCCAGCAGCCCAGGGGTATCCTCCCCTAATCAGCCCCAGCATTTT
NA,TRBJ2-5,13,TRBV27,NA,CASSLAQQETQYF,TGTGCCAGCAGTTTGGCCCAGCAAGAGACCCAGTACTTC
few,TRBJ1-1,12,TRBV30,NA,CARRSVNTEAFF,TGTGCCCGTCGGTCCGTGAACACTGAAGCTTTCTTT
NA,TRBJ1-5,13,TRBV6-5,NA,CASSFQSSGPQHF,TGTGCCAGCAGTTTTCAGTCCTCAGGGCCCCAGCATTTT
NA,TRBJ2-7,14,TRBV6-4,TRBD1,CASLWGGQGYEQYF,TGTGCCAGCCTCTGGGGGGGACAGGGGTACGAGCAGTACTTC
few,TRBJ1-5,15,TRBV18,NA,CASSPVFGGWQPQHF,TGTGCCAGCTCACCGGTATTTGGAGGGTGGCAGCCCCAGCATTTT
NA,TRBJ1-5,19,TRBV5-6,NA,CASSSSGRGALYSNQPQHF,TGTGCCAGCAGCAGCTCCGGGCGAGGGGCACTGTATAGCAATCAGCCCCAGCATTTT
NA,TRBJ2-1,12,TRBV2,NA,CASSDIRNEQFF,TGTGCCAGCAGTGATATCCGCAATGAGCAGTTCTTC
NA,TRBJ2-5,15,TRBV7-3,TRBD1,CASSPTGQIQETQYF,TGTGCCAGCAGCCCTACGGGACAGATCCAAGAGACCCAGTACTTC
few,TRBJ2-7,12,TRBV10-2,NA,CASRSGFYEQYF,TGCGCCAGCAGATCCGGCTTCTACGAGCAGTACTTC
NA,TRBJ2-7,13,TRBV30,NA,CAWGGRGFYEQYF,TGTGCCTGGGGGGGCCGAGGATTCTACGAGCAGTACTTC
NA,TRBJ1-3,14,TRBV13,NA,CASSLGTSGNTIYF,TGTGCCAGCAGCTTAGGGACCTCTGGAAACACCATATATTTT
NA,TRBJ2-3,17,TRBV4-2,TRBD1,CASSQDWAQGQADTQYF,TGTGCCAGCAGCCAAGATTGGGCACAGGGGCAAGCAGATACGCAGTATTTT
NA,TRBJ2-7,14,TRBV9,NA,CASSVVPSSYEQYF,TGTGCCAGCAGCGTAGTCCCGAGCTCCTACGAGCAGTACTTC
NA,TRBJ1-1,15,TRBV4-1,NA,CASSQEWTLNTEAFF,TGCGCCAGCAGCCAAGAATGGACGTTGAACACTGAAGCTTTCTTT
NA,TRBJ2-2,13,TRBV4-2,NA,CASTVGGTGELFF,TGTGCCAGCACTGTGGGGGGAACCGGGGAGCTGTTTTTT
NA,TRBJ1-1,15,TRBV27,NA,CASSPREGGYTEAFF,TGTGCCAGCAGCCCCCGGGAGGGTGGGTATACTGAAGCTTTCTTT
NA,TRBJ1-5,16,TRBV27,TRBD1,CASSLSTQGVGQPQHF,TGTGCCAGCAGTTTATCGACACAGGGGGTAGGACAGCCCCAGCATTTT
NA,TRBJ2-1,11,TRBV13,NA,CASSMINEQFF,TGTGCCAGCAGCATGATCAATGAGCAGTTCTTC
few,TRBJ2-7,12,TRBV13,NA,CASSLGQYEQYF,TGTGCCAGCAGCTTAGGCCAGTACGAGCAGTACTTC
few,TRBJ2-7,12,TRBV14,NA,CASSPSGYEQYF,TGTGCCAGCAGCCCAAGCGGATACGAGCAGTACTTC
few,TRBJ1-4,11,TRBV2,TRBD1,CASTNTGELFF,TGTGCCAGCACTAATACAGGGGAACTGTTTTTT
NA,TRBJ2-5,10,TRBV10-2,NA,CASSGTTLYF,TGCGCCAGTTCCGGGACCACCTTGTACTTC
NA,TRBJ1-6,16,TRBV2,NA,CASSGPSSSYNSPLHF,TGTGCCAGCAGCGGACCTTCGAGCTCCTATAATTCACCCCTCCACTTT
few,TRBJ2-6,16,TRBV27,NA,CASSKNSLSGANVLTF,TGTGCCAGCAGCAAAAACAGCCTTTCTGGGGCCAACGTCCTGACTTTC
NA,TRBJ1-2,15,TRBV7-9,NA,CASSVAEGGYYGYTF,TGTGCCAGCAGCGTCGCGGAGGGAGGGTACTATGGCTACACCTTC
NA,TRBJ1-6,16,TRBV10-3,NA,CAISESTQGSNSPLHF,TGTGCCATCAGTGAGTCGACACAGGGAAGTAATTCACCCCTCCACTTT
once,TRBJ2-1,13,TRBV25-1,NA,CASSATSYNEQFF,TGTGCCAGCAGTGCAACCTCCTACAATGAGCAGTTCTTC
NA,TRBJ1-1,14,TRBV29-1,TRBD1,CSGEGTGGNTEAFF,TGCAGCGGCGAAGGGACAGGGGGGAACACTGAAGCTTTCTTT
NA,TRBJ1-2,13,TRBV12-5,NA,CASGLASSYGYTF,TGTGCTAGTGGTTTGGCTTCAAGCTATGGCTACACCTTC
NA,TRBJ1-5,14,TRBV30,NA,CAWSVGYSNQPQHF,TGTGCCTGGAGTGTCGGGTATAGCAATCAGCCCCAGCATTTT
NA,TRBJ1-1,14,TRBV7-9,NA,CASSLKRRKTEAFF,TGTGCCAGCAGCTTAAAACGGAGGAAGACTGAAGCTTTCTTT
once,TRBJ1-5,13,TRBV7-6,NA,CASSFGSNQPQHF,TGTGCCAGCAGCTTTGGTAGCAATCAGCCCCAGCATTTT
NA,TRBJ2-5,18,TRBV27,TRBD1,CASIKGTDRGREQETQYF,TGTGCCAGCATCAAGGGGACCGACAGGGGGCGAGAACAAGAGACCCAGTACTTC
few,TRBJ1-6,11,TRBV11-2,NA,CASSLGSPLHF,TGTGCCAGCAGCTTAGGTTCACCCCTCCACTTT
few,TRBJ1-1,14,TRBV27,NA,CASSLSMGVGEAFF,TGTGCCAGCAGTTTATCCATGGGGGTCGGAGAAGCTTTCTTT
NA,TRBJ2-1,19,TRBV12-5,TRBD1,CASGLVRSGTGGDYNEQFF,TGTGCTAGTGGTTTGGTAAGGTCGGGAACAGGGGGCGACTACAATGAGCAGTTCTTC
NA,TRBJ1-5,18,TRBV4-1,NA,CASSQDGGWSRVNQPQHF,TGCGCCAGCAGCCAAGATGGGGGTTGGAGCAGGGTAAATCAGCCCCAGCATTTT
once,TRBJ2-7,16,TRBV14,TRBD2,CASSQGLAGGRYEQYF,TGTGCCAGCAGCCAGGGACTAGCGGGGGGCCGCTACGAGCAGTACTTC